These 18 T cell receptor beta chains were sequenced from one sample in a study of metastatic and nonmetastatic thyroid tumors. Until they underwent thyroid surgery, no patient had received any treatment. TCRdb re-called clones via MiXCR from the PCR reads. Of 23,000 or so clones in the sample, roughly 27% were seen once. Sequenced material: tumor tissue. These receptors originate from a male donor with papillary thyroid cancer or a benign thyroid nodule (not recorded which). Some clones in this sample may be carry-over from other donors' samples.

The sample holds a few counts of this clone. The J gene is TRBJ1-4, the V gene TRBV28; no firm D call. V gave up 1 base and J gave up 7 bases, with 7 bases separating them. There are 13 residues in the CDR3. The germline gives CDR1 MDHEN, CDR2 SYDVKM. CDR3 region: CASSLFMSEKLFF. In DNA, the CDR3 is TGTGCCAGCAGTTTATTTATGAGTGAAAAACTGTTTTTT.

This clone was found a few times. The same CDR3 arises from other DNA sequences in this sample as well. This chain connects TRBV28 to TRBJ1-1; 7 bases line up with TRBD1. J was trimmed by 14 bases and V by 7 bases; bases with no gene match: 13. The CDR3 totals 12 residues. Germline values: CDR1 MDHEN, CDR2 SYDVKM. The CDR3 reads CASKLGGLGAFF. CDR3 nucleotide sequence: TGTGCCAGCAAATTAGGGGGCTTGGGAGCCTTCTTT. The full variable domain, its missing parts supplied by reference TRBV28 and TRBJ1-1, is DVKVTQSSRYLVKRTGEKVFLECVQDMDHENMFWYRQDPGLGLRLIYFSYDVKMKEKGDIPEGYSVSREKKERFSLILESASTNQTSMYLCASKLGGLGAFFGQGTRLTVV.

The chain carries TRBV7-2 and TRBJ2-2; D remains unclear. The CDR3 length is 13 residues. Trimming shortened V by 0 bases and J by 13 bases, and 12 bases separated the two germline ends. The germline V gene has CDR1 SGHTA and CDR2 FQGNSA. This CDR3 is CASSLAKGWVLFF. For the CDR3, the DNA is TGTGCCAGCAGCTTAGCCAAGGGCTGGGTGCTGTTTTTT.

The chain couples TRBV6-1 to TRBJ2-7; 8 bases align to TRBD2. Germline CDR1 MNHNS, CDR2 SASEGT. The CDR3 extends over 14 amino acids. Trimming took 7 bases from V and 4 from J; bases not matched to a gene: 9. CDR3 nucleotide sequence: TGTGCCAGCATTAGAGCGGGAGTGCCGTACGAGCAGTACTTC. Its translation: CASIRAGVPYEQYF.

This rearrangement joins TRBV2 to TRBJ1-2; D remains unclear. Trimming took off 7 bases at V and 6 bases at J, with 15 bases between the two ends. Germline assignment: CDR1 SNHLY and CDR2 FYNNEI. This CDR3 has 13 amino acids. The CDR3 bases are TGTGCCAGCACGGCCCAGGAAGGGAATGGCTACACCTTC. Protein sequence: CASTAQEGNGYTF. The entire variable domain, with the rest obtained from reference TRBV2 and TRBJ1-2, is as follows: EPEVTQTPSHQVTQMGQEVILRCVPISNHLYFYWYRQILGQKVEFLVSFYNNEISEKSEIFDDQFSVERPDGSNFTLKIRSTKLEDSAMYFCASTAQEGNGYTFGSGTRLTVV.

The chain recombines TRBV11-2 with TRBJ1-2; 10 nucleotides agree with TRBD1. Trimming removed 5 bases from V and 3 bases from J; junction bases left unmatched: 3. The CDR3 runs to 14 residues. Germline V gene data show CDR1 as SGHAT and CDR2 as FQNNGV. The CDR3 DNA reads TGTGCCAGCAGCAGACAGGGGGCGGACTATGGCTACACCTTC. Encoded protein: CASSRQGADYGYTF.

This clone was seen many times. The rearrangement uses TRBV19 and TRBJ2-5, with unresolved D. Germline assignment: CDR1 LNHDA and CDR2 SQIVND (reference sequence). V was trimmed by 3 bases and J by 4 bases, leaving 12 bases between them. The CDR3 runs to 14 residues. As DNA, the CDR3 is TGTGCCAGTAGTATCGGGCGGAGCTCAGAGACCCAGTACTTC. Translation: CASSIGRSSETQYF.

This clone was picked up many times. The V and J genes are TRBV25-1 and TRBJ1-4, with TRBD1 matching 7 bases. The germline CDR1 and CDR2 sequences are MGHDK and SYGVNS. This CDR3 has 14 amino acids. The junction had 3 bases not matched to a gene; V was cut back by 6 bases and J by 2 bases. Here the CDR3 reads CASRGTATNEKLFF. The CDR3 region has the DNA TGTGCCAGCAGGGGGACAGCTACTAATGAAAAACTGTTTTTT.

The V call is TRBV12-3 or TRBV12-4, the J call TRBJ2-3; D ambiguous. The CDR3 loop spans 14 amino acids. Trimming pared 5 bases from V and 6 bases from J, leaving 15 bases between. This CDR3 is CASSPTTKPDTQYF. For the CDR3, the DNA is TGTGCCAGCAGTCCGACCACAAAGCCGGATACGCAGTATTTT.

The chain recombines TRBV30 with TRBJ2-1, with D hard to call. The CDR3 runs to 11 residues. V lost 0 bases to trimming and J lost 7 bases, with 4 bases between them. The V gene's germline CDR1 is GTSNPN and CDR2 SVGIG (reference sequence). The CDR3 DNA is TGTGCCTGGAGTGTACAGAATGAGCAGTTCTTC. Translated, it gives CAWSVQNEQFF.

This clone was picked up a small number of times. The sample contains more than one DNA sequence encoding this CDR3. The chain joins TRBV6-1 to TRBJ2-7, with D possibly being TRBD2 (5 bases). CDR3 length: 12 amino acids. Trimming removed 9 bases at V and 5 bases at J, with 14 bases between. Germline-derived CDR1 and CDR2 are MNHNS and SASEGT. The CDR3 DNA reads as TGTGCCAGTAGTCCTCAGCGGAACGAGCAGTACTTC. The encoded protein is CASSPQRNEQYF.

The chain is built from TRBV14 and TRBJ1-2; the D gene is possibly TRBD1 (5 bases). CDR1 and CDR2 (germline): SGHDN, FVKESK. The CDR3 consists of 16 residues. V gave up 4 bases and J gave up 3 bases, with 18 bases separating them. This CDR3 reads CASSLKGRDGDYGYTF. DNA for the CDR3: TGTGCCAGCAGCCTAAAAGGCAGGGATGGGGACTATGGCTACACCTTC.

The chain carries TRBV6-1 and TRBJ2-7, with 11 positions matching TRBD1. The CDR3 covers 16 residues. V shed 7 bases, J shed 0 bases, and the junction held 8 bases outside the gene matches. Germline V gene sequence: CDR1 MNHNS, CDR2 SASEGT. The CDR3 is CASTAGTGGSSYEQYF. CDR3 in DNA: TGTGCCAGCACCGCAGGGACAGGGGGAAGCTCCTACGAGCAGTACTTC.

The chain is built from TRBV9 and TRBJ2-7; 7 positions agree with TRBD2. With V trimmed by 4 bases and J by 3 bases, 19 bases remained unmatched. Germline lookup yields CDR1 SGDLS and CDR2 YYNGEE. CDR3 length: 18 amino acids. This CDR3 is CASSTRGSVRSFFYEQYF. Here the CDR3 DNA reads TGTGCCAGCAGCACCCGCGGGAGCGTGAGGTCCTTCTTCTACGAGCAGTACTTC.

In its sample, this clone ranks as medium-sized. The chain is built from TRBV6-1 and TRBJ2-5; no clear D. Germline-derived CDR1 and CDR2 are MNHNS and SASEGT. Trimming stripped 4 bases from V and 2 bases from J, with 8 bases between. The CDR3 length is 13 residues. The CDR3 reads CASSVTNQETQYF. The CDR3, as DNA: TGTGCCAGCAGTGTGACGAATCAAGAGACCCAGTACTTC.

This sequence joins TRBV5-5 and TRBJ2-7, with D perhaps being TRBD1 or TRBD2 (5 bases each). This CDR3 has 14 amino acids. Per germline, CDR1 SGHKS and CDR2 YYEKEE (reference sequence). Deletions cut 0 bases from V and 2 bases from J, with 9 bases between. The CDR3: CASSLGGSPYEQYF. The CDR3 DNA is TGTGCCAGCAGCTTGGGGGGGAGTCCCTACGAGCAGTACTTC.

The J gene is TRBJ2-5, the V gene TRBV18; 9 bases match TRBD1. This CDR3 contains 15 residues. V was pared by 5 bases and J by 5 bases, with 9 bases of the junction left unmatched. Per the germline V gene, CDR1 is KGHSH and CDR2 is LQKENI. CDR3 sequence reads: CASSSMGQGGETQYF. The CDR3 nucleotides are TGTGCCAGCTCATCAATGGGACAGGGCGGTGAGACCCAGTACTTC.

The CDR3 spells CASTSGTGNYGYTF. The CDR3 DNA sequence: TGTGCCAGCACCTCCGGGACGGGAAACTATGGCTACACCTTC. V usage is TRBV7-6 and J usage is TRBJ1-2; D is perhaps TRBD1 (5 bases). CDR3 size: 14 residues. The V end was cut by 7 bases, the J end by 2 bases, with 14 bases between. Germline CDR1 reads SGHVS; CDR2 reads FNYEAQ. Based on the CDR3 plus reference TRBV7-6 and TRBJ1-2, the full variable domain is GAGVSQSPRYKVTKRGQDVALRCDPISGHVSLYWYRQALGQGPEFLTYFNYEAQQDKSGLPNDRFSAERPEGSISTLTIQRTEQRDSAMYRCASTSGTGNYGYTFGSGTRLTVV.